This TCR beta chain was recorded in a study of cytomegalovirus exposure and HLA in healthy donors (dated by TCRdb to 2015 to 2018). With regard to the full study: In an earlier analysis of 550 to 750 of the donors, about 270 Gb of sequence data and just under 120 million unique TCR beta sequences from 150 million to 200 million T cells were reported. An early release that covered roughly 600 HLA-typed donors contained 250 to 350 gigabases of sequencing data and 75 million to 100 million unique TCR sequences. Of the 300 to 500 genotyped donors, 65% to 90% were placed in the genetic ancestry cluster associated with self-reported Caucasian donors. The study was designed to test whether signatures of past pathogen exposure could be identified by cataloging public T cell receptors. The study used immunosequencing to profile the T cell repertoires of around 600 subjects and linked those repertoires to cytomegalovirus serostatus. In addition to the first cohort of around 670 subjects, a separate validation cohort of 130 or so different subjects was used. To predict cytomegalovirus infection status, the study brought together high-throughput TCR immunosequencing, statistical association of individual TCRs with disease status, and machine learning. A later analysis re-analyzed previously published TCR beta repertoires from approximately 700 donors and added high-resolution HLA genotyping to study TCR occurrence patterns. Rather than using new phenotypic data, the later analysis identified candidate immune exposures from TCR beta sequences and from how often those sequences occurred across donors. In an earlier analysis of a few hundred of the donors, high-throughput TCR beta sequencing was used to judge whether each TCR beta V gene segment behaved as functional or pseudogenic. Donor age, sex, ethnicity and CMV serostatus were compiled together with the repertoire data. Genome-wide SNP genotypes for about 65% of the roughly 670 donors were used in a later genetic analysis, which treated that subset as a discovery cohort. Every repertoire in the discovery cohort had been generated on one and the same sequencing platform. HLA typing included class I and class II loci at four-digit resolution. Typing coverage differed by locus: A, B, C, DRB1 and DQB1 were typed in roughly 620-630 donors, DQA1 in roughly 500, DPA1 in nearly 610, and DPB1 in approximately 450. Because of strong linkage in the cohort, a few DR-DQ haplotypes were treated as single units for association and clustering. Among some 400 genotyped donors of the cohort, an average of 235,054 unique TCR beta nucleotide sequences were sequenced per donor, around 18% of them non-productive. On the study overall, not on this receptor specifically: This cohort had only TCR beta chains sequenced, and the lack of alpha or paired-chain data limited which features could be detected. When HLA alleles, especially DR and DQ, strongly co-occurred, attributing TCR associations to individual alleles was difficult. In a later analysis, the rate of TCR association differed among HLA loci, with DRB1 alleles having the most associated TCRs and HLA-C alleles having the fewest. In a later analysis, 16,951 TCR beta sequences were associated with specific HLA alleles at a false discovery rate of 0.05. The study listed around 160 TCR beta chains as associated with cytomegalovirus. Correlated functional status among segregating V segments might be attributable to linkage disequilibrium, but an unknown experimental factor could not be ruled out. A further reported finding was that TCR beta sequences accurately predicted the HLA-A and HLA-B alleles for most subjects in the first cohort. In a later genetic analysis, fewer N-insertions in productive TCRs were reported among donors in an Asian-associated ancestry cluster than the roughly 670-donor mean. According to the authors, the approach could potentially be generalized to other disease states and immunological phenotypes. Most TCR sequences were observed very rarely across donors, whereas some public TCRs were present in many individuals. In a later analysis, several top co-occurrence clusters were reported to appear linked to parvovirus B19, influenza, CMV and Epstein-Barr virus. The earlier analysis of 587 of the donors excluded over 15 rarely observed V segments, including chromosome 9 orphons, because counts were too low. The presence/absence analyses assumed that sequencing depth was roughly uniform across donors, and that assumption may not be true. Immune exposure information for the cohort was limited to CMV serostatus. Broadly in line with IMGT annotations, most TCR beta V segments showed up in productive rearrangements about 90% or about 30% of the time in an earlier analysis of around 550 of the donors. A later analysis found that most CMV-associated TCR beta chains appeared HLA-restricted, with HLA associations seemingly driven largely by CMV exposure. A group of highly shared sequence variants was considered likely to be a technical artifact of the sequencing pipeline. Compared with equally common non-associated chains, HLA-associated TCR beta chains in a later analysis were more clonally expanded and had lower generation probabilities. In vitro tests confirmed that a few of the cytomegalovirus-associated TCR beta chains recognize cytomegalovirus antigens. Because HLA typing was unavailable for some donors at each locus, only the typed subset was used in association tests. The classifier was reported to diagnose cytomegalovirus status with high specificity and sensitivity in both the original and validation cohorts. A later genetic analysis associated a missense DCLRE1C variant with V-gene and J-gene trimming of TCR beta chains, and an independent cohort replicated the association.

The cohort consisted of fewer than 700 healthy bone marrow donors. All cohort members were sampled while nominally healthy, although unrecorded immune exposures were likely present. The donor tested CMV seronegative, placing the donor among the approximately 400 seronegative members of the cohort. A peripheral blood sample was collected from each donor, and TCR beta sequencing was performed on peripheral blood mononuclear cells. The Qiagen DNeasy Blood Extraction Kit was used to extract genomic DNA from the blood cell samples. Receptor amplification or capture employed the immunoSEQ multiplex PCR assay. A mixture of 60 forward primers for TCR Vbeta segments and 13 reverse primers for TCR Jbeta segments was used in the multiplex PCR. A multiplex PCR assay on genomic DNA amplified the CDR3 region of rearranged TCR beta genes. Amplified TCR beta libraries were sequenced as 87-base-pair reads on the Illumina HiSeq System. As for the original processing: A later analysis tallied around 87 million unique TCR beta chains across the 650 to 750 repertoires, and approximately 9.9 million of those chains were shared by two or more donors. Raw reads were error-corrected and collapsed into unique sequences by a nearest-neighbor algorithm in which closely related sequences were merged to remove PCR and sequencing errors. V, D and J gene segments were assigned by aligning CDR3 sequences to IMGT reference sequences. For a sequence to be retained, a match of at least six nucleotides to both a V gene segment and a J gene segment was required. Rearrangements were called productive when the CDR3 lacked stop codons and stayed in frame with V and J; all others were non-productive. Following IMGT convention, CDR3 was defined as the stretch from the second conserved V-encoded cysteine up to the conserved J-encoded phenylalanine. In an earlier analysis of 550 to 650 of the donors, sequences lacking an unambiguous match to a single V gene segment were excluded. An earlier analysis of fewer than 650 of the donors classified V segments as functional when productive rearrangements were above 56.7% and as segregating when the standard deviation between donors was above 5%. To diagnose cytomegalovirus status from the catalog of TCR beta chain sequences, a statistical classification framework was built. V and J gene assignment, in a later analysis, came from comparing TCR nucleotide sequences with IMGT/GENE-DB human TR gene sequences. The TCRdist pipeline was used in a later analysis to assign CDR3 sequences and most-parsimonious VDJ recombination scenarios. In a later analysis, each TCR beta chain was defined by its CDR3 amino acid sequence together with its V-gene family, and reads without a unique V-gene family were excluded. As a way to deal with suspected cross-contamination and a sequencing artifact, a later analysis dropped 450 to 600 nucleotide sequences that were highly shared and had low generation probability. For each public chain, a later analysis derived a clonal expansion index from normalized ranks of inferred template counts within each repertoire. In a later analysis, generation probabilities were computed using a VDJ recombination model fitted to out-of-frame rearrangements, and the results were checked against IGoR. In a later analysis, hypergeometric tests were used to score TCR-TCR, TCR-HLA and TCR-CMV co-occurrence, with a repertoire-size bias correction applied to TCR pairs. False discovery rates were estimated in a later analysis by permuting HLA or CMV assignments 20 times. In a later analysis, co-occurring TCRs were grouped with DBSCAN, and TCRdist sequence similarity was added when clustering was performed within HLA-allele-positive subsets. For co-occurrence clustering, repertoires with fewer than 30,000 or more than 120,000 public chains were excluded, along with 5 or 6 repertoires with anomalous nucleotide sharing. Sourced from immuneACCESS, this table was stored by TCRdb with only in-frame sequences that have V and J called. A share of the clones is absent; for the studies checked, an unresolved V gene accounts for under half, and the remainder has no known explanation. The DNA gave D and trimming, while V, J and clone size come from that table. The sample table shows more than 85,000 clones, and less than 85% are seen once. The ten largest clonotypes hold about 2.5% of the sample.

A remark on this clone: There is no known antigen for this receptor. Qualities for individual bases were not recorded, and no much larger clone is one base off. Other DNA sequences from this sample encode an identical CDR3 as well.

The specimen was PBMCs. The sequence was collected from a man in his forties in good health and CMV-seronegative.

The CDR3 region reads CASSVEDRGGSPLHF. The nucleotide sequence is TGTGCCAGCAGCGTAGAAGACAGGGGTGGTTCACCCCTCCACTTT. The chain was built from TRBV9 and TRBJ1-6, with 8 bases in between that match TRBD1. V has 0 bases trimmed and J has 9 bases trimmed; junction bases matching no gene number 5. From the cysteine up to the phenylalanine, the CDR3 has a length of 15 residues. CDR3 DNA is the only sequence kept; it has 45 bases, read in frame from the first base. CDR1 and CDR2 are read off the germline V gene as SGDLS and YYNGEE.